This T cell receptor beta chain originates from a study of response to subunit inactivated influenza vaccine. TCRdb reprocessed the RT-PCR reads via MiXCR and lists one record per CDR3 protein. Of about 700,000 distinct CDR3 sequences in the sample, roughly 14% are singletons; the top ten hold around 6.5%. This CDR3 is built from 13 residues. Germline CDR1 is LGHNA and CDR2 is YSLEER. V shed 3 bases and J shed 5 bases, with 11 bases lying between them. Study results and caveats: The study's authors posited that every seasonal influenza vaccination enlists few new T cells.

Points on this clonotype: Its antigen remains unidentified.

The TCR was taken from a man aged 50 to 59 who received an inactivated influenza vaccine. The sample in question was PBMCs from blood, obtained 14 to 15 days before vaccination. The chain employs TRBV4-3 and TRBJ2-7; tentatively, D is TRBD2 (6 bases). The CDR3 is CASSHRTGDEQYF. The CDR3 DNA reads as TGCGCCAGCAGCCATCGGACGGGGGACGAGCAGTACTTC.